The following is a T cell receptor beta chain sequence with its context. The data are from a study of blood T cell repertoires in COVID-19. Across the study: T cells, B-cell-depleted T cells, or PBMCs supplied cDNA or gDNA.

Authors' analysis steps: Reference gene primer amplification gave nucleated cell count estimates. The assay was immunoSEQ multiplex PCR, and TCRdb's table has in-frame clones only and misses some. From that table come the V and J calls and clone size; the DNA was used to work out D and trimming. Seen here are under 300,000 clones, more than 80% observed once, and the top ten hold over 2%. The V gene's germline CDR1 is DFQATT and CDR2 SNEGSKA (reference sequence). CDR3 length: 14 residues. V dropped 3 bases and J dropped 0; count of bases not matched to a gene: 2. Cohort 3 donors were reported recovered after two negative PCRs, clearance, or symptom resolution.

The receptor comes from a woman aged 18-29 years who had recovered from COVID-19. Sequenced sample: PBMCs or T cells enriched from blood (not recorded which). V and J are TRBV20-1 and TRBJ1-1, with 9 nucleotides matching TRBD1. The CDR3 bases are TGCAGTGCTAGTAGGGACAGGGTGAACACTGAAGCTTTCTTT. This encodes CSASRDRVNTEAFF.